The present TCR beta chain was sequenced within a study of Graves' ophthalmopathy and Graves' hyperthyroidism. Study as a whole: Stable hyperthyroid donors showed no ophthalmopathy during 18 months follow-up. Study-level results: Using a 13-signature model, the authors split ophthalmopathy from stable hyperthyroidism, with roughly 90% sensitivity and approximately 78% specificity. Predictions made by the model for ophthalmopathy progression reached under 71% sensitivity and 72% to 85% specificity.

RNA transcripts provided the template for amplifying TCR beta CDR3 regions. First-round RT-PCR employed HTBI primers, with a second-round multiplex PCR after it. TCRdb processed the multiplex PCR reads anew with MiXCR; each CDR3 protein has one entry. The sample consists of over a million distinct CDR3 sequences, less than 45% of them appearing once. A word on this clonotype: Its specificity is not known.

After removal of 7 bases from V and 8 bases from J, the junction contained 9 bases not matched to a gene. The germline V gene has CDR1 LNHDA and CDR2 SQIVND (reference sequence). This CDR3 region has 13 residues. Sample: peripheral blood or thyroid tissue (not recorded which). The rearrangement links TRBV19 to TRBJ1-2, with 8 bases that match TRBD1. The sequence came from an adult man with Graves' hyperthyroidism. As DNA, the CDR3 is TGTGCCAGTAAAAGGACAGGGCCGCGGGGCTACACCTTC. Encoded protein: CASKRTGPRGYTF. The complete variable domain, with remaining parts taken from reference TRBV19 and TRBJ1-2, reads DGGITQSPKYLFRKEGQNVTLSCEQNLNHDAMYWYRQDPGQGLRLIYYSQIVNDFQKGDIAEGYSVSREKKESFPLTVTSAQKNPTAFYLCASKRTGPRGYTFGSGTRLTVV.